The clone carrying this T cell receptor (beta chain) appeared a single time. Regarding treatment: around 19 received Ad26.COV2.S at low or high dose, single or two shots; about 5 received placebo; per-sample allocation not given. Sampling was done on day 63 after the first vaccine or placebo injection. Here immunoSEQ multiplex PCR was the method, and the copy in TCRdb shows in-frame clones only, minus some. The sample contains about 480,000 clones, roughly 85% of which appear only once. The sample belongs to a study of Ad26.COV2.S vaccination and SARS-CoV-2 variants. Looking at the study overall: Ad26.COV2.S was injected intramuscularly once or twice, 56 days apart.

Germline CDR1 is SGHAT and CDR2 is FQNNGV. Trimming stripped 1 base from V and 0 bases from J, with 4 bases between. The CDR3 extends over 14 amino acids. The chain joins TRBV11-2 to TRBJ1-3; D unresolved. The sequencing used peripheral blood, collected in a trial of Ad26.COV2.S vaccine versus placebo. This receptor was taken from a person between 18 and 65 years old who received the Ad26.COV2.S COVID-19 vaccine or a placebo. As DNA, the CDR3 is TGTGCCAGCAGCTTAGGATACTCTGGAAACACCATATATTTT. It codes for CASSLGYSGNTIYF. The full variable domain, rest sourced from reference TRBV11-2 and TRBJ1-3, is EAGVAQSPRYKIIEKRQSVAFWCNPISGHATLYWYQQILGQGPKLLIQFQNNGVVDDSQLPKDRFSAERLKGVDSTLKIQPAKLEDSAVYLCASSLGYSGNTIYFGEGSWLTVV.